Listed below are T cell receptor beta chains from one sample, sequenced in a study of blood T cell repertoires in COVID-19. TCRdb keeps only in-frame clones here, not all; method: immunoSEQ multiplex PCR. The sample lists 20,000 to 30,000 clones; about 90% were seen once. Sequenced material: peripheral blood. The receptors here all came from a human donor in a cohort sampled during active COVID-19. CDR3s include the opening cysteine and the closing phenylalanine or tryptophan. The D gene is left open where the match is weak. Rows may omit the clone size; those that give it use once, few, many or a size class.

>NA|TRBV4-1|TRBJ1-1|TRBD1
TGCGCCAGCAGCCACAGACAGGGGCACACTGAAGCTTTCTTT
CASSHRQGHTEAFF
>NA|TRBV24-1|TRBJ2-2|TRBD1
TGTGCCACCAGTGATCCGGGACAGGGGTTCACCGGGGAGCTGTTTTTT
CATSDPGQGFTGELFF
>NA|TRBV6-2/TRBV6-3|TRBJ2-1|NA
TGTGCCAGCAGTTACTCGATGAGAGGGAGCGGGAATGAGCAGTTCTTC
CASSYSMRGSGNEQFF
>NA|TRBV7-8|TRBJ1-5|TRBD1
TGTGCCAGCAGCTCCGACGACAGGGTCGGGGCGCCCCAGCATTTT
CASSSDDRVGAPQHF
>NA|TRBV7-2|TRBJ2-2|TRBD2
TGTGCCAGCAGCTTAGAACGCACTAGCGGGATAAAACACACCGGGGAGCTGTTTTTT
CASSLERTSGIKHTGELFF
>NA|TRBV10-3|TRBJ1-2|NA
TGTGCCATCAGTGAACCGACGGGGGGGCGAGGCTATGGCTACACCTTC
CAISEPTGGRGYGYTF
>NA|TRBV3-1/TRBV3-2|TRBJ2-3|TRBD2
TGTGCCAGCGGATCGGGGCTAGCGGGAATAGATACGCAGTATTTT
CASGSGLAGIDTQYF
>NA|TRBV5-1|TRBJ2-3|NA
TGCGCCAGCAGTCCCGGGGGTGGCGGGGTGAACACAGATACGCAGTATTTT
CASSPGGGGVNTDTQYF
>NA|TRBV5-1|TRBJ2-7|NA
TGCGCCAGCAGCTCCCCCCGGGACTCAGTATCATACGAGCAGTACTTC
CASSSPRDSVSYEQYF
>once|TRBV11-2|TRBJ1-6|NA
TGTGCCAGCAGCTTAGAGGACAGCTGGTATAATTCACCCCTCCACTTT
CASSLEDSWYNSPLHF
>NA|TRBV18|TRBJ1-2|NA
TGTGCCAGCTCTCTCCGGGACACCCCGGCGAGGGACTATGGCTACACCTTC
CASSLRDTPARDYGYTF
>NA|TRBV5-6|TRBJ2-1|TRBD1
TGTGCCAGCAGCATAAGACAGGGGTCGGTGCAGTTCTTC
CASSIRQGSVQFF
>NA|TRBV4-2|TRBJ2-1|TRBD2
TGTGCCAGCAGCCAAGGCCAGACTAGCCGCAATGAGCAGTTCTTC
CASSQGQTSRNEQFF
>once|TRBV6-1|TRBJ1-2|NA
TGTGCCAGCAGTGAAATTACAGGGTCCTATGGCTACACCTTC
CASSEITGSYGYTF